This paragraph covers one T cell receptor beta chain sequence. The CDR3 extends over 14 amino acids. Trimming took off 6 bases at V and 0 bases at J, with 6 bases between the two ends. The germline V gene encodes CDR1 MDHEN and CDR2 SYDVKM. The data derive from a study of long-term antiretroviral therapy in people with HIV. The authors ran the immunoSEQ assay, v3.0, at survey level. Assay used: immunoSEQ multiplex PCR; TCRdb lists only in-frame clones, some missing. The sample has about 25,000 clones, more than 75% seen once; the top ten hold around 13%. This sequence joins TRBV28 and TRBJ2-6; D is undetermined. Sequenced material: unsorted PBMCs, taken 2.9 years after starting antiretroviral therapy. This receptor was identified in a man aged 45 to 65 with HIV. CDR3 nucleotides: TGTGCCAGCAGGGTGAGCTCTGGGGCCAACGTCCTGACTTTC. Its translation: CASRVSSGANVLTF.